This T cell receptor beta chain was observed in a study of blood T cell repertoires in COVID-19. Study at large: Samples came from the United States, Italy and Spain, spanning acute and convalescent COVID-19.

This clone is labeled medium-sized (0.01 to 0.1%). The sample has other DNA sequences that encode this CDR3 too. The protocol was immunoSEQ multiplex PCR, while the TCRdb copy is restricted to in-frame clones and leaves out a portion. The sample records some 38,000 clones, 88% being singletons. The CDR3 consists of 15 residues. V was trimmed by 10 bases and J by 1 base, leaving 20 bases between them. Germline lookup yields CDR1 SGDLS and CDR2 YYNGEE. The sequencing sample was made of peripheral blood. V is TRBV9 and J is TRBJ2-5; TRBD2 is a possible D gene (7 bases). The receptor comes from a man between 65 and 85 years old with acute or convalescent COVID-19. CDR3 sequence (DNA): TGTGCCCGCCGCGGAGGGGGGGGGCCCCAAGAGACCCAGTACTTC. This gives the protein CARRGGGGPQETQYF.